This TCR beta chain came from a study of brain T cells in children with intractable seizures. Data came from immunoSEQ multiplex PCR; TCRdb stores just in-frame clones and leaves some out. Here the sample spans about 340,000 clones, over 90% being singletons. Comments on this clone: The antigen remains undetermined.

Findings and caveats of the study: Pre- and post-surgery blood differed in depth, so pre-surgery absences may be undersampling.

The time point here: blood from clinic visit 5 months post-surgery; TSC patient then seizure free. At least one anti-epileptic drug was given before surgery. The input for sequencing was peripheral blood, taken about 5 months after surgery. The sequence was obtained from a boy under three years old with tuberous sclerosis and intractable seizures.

The CDR3, as DNA: TGTGCCAGTAGTATCTTCGATGGCTACACCTTC. The encoded protein is CASSIFDGYTF. The V gene is TRBV19, the J gene TRBJ1-2; D is uncertain. V was cut by 3 bases and J by 6 bases, with 5 bases left in between. Germline CDR1 reads LNHDA; CDR2 reads SQIVND (reference sequence). This CDR3 has 11 amino acids.